This TCR beta chain appears in the sequencing data of a study of response to subunit inactivated influenza vaccine. This clonotype was found many times. The antigen is not known. The study, taken as a whole, reports: The authors put forward the suggestion that each seasonal influenza vaccination may bring in only a limited number of new T cells.

The CDR3 spans 14 residues. Germline assignment: CDR1 SEHNR and CDR2 FQNEAQ (reference sequence). V lost 5 bases, J lost 2 bases, and 4 bases stayed unmatched. TCRdb ran MiXCR on the RT-PCR reads and lists one entry per CDR3 protein. The table has 530,000 or so distinct CDR3 sequences, 25% seen once. Material: CD4+ T cells sorted from PBMCs, obtained roughly 5 days after vaccination. This TCR derives from a man aged 45-65 years who received an inactivated influenza vaccine. The chain employs TRBV7-9 and TRBJ2-5, with 8 positions matching TRBD2. The CDR3 is CASSPTSVQETQYF. The CDR3, as DNA: TGTGCCAGCAGCCCGACTAGCGTTCAAGAGACCCAGTACTTC.